The rows below give T cell receptor beta chains drawn from one sample of a study of OX40 agonist ivuxolimab in advanced cancers. TCRdb keeps only in-frame clones here, not all; method: immunoSEQ multiplex PCR. The data hold some 21,000 clones, with 75% to 85% observed a single time. The sample in question was CD4+ or CD8+ T cells sorted from blood, obtained in a trial of the OX40 agonist ivuxolimab. These receptors all stem from an adult with an advanced solid tumor such as melanoma, head and neck, liver or kidney cancer. CDR3s include the opening cysteine and the closing phenylalanine or tryptophan. Each record gives: clone size, J gene, D gene, V gene, CDR3 protein, CDR3 DNA. A D gene is named only where the DNA matches it firmly. Only some rows state a clone size, as once, few, many or a class for expanded clones.

once | TRBJ2-7 | . | TRBV19 | CASAGPSYEQYF | TGTGCCAGTGCGGGGCCCTCCTACGAGCAGTACTTC
. | TRBJ2-1 | TRBD1 | TRBV7-2 | CASSLADRGRYNEQFF | TGTGCCAGCAGCTTAGCAGACAGGGGTCGCTACAATGAGCAGTTCTTC
. | TRBJ2-7 | TRBD2 | TRBV13 | CASSLGLAGDTYEQYF | TGTGCCAGCAGCTTGGGACTAGCGGGAGACACCTACGAGCAGTACTTC
. | TRBJ2-5 | . | TRBV7-2 | CASSPSIGSGETQYF | TGTGCCAGCAGCCCTTCAATCGGGAGTGGCGAGACCCAGTACTTC
. | TRBJ1-2 | . | TRBV4-3 | CASSQEGPPRNYGYTF | TGCGCCAGCAGCCAAGAGGGGCCCCCTAGGAACTATGGCTACACCTTC
. | TRBJ1-3 | . | TRBV7-2 | CASSPSGLGRSSGNTIYF | TGTGCCAGCAGCCCTAGCGGTCTCGGCAGATCCTCTGGAAACACCATATATTTT
. | TRBJ1-1 | . | TRBV7-7 | CASSLMNTEAFF | TGTGCCAGCAGCTTGATGAACACTGAAGCTTTCTTT
. | TRBJ2-7 | TRBD2 | TRBV18 | CASSPPSGSIYEQYF | TGTGCCAGCTCACCACCAAGCGGGAGCATCTACGAGCAGTACTTC
. | TRBJ1-1 | TRBD1 | TRBV15 | CATINTGGTEAFF | TGTGCCACTATCAACACAGGGGGCACTGAAGCTTTCTTT
. | TRBJ2-1 | TRBD2 | TRBV7-9 | CASSLPGGLADHSYNEQFF | TGTGCCAGCAGCTTACCGGGAGGACTAGCGGACCACTCCTACAATGAGCAGTTCTTC
few | TRBJ2-7 | . | TRBV5-5 | CASCLVWPPSSYEQYF | TGTGCCAGCTGCCTAGTTTGGCCGCCGAGCTCCTACGAGCAGTACTTC
. | TRBJ2-1 | TRBD2 | TRBV28 | CASSAGRDPTSYGNEQFF | TGTGCCAGCAGTGCCGGGAGGGACCCGACTAGCTACGGCAATGAGCAGTTCTTC
. | TRBJ2-1 | . | TRBV27 | CASSSGVGGEQFF | TGTGCCAGCAGTTCCGGTGTGGGCGGTGAGCAGTTCTTC
once | TRBJ2-7 | . | TRBV4-1 | CASSQEWGYPSYEQYF | TGCGCCAGCAGCCAAGAGTGGGGGTACCCTTCCTACGAGCAGTACTTC
. | TRBJ2-7 | . | TRBV28 | CASTPQGVYEQYF | TGTGCCAGCACTCCGCAGGGTGTATACGAGCAGTACTTC
. | TRBJ2-1 | TRBD2 | TRBV5-8 | CASSSGTSGGNEQFF | TGTGCCAGCAGCTCCGGGACTAGCGGGGGGAATGAGCAGTTCTTC
. | TRBJ2-6 | . | TRBV5-1 | CASSYTGLGGGANVLTF | TGCGCCAGCAGCTATACAGGGCTCGGCGGTGGGGCCAACGTCCTGACTTTC
. | TRBJ2-7 | TRBD1 | TRBV5-1 | CASSWTGRSYEQYF | TGCGCCAGCAGCTGGACAGGTAGATCCTACGAGCAGTACTTC
few | TRBJ2-6 | . | TRBV19 | CASSIEVAGANVLTF | TGTGCCAGTAGTATAGAAGTTGCCGGGGCCAACGTCCTGACTTTC
. | TRBJ1-1 | . | TRBV19 | CASSIGLGNTEAFF | TGTGCCAGTAGTATCGGCCTCGGGAACACTGAAGCTTTCTTT
medium-sized | TRBJ2-5 | . | TRBV7-9 | CASEGVEETQYF | TGTGCCAGCGAGGGGGTGGAAGAGACCCAGTACTTC
few | TRBJ2-2 | . | TRBV5-1 | CASSWGNTGELFF | TGCGCCAGCAGCTGGGGGAACACCGGGGAGCTGTTTTTT
. | TRBJ2-7 | . | TRBV6-1 | CASTYGRYEQYF | TGTGCCAGCACCTACGGACGCTACGAGCAGTACTTC
few | TRBJ1-5 | TRBD1 | TRBV4-1 | CASSQEDRENQPQHF | TGCGCCAGCAGCCAAGAGGACAGGGAAAATCAGCCCCAGCATTTT
. | TRBJ2-7 | TRBD2 | TRBV27 | CASSRTSGSYEQYF | TGTGCCAGCAGTAGGACTAGCGGGAGTTACGAGCAGTACTTC
. | TRBJ2-7 | TRBD2 | TRBV7-9 | CASSSRRGLAGVSNEQYF | TGTGCCAGCAGCTCCCGCCGGGGACTAGCGGGAGTAAGTAACGAGCAGTACTTC
. | TRBJ1-2 | . | TRBV23-1 | CASSQLTGGYTF | TGCGCCAGCAGTCAATTGACGGGAGGCTACACCTTC
once | TRBJ2-3 | TRBD2 | TRBV7-9 | CASSYPGLADTDTQYF | TGTGCCAGCAGCTATCCGGGACTAGCGGATACAGATACGCAGTATTTT
once | TRBJ2-3 | . | TRBV29-1 | CSVVGGFRTDTQYF | TGCAGCGTTGTAGGCGGGTTCCGCACAGATACGCAGTATTTT
few | TRBJ2-6 | . | TRBV25-1 | CASREGQFFSGANVLTF | TGTGCCAGCAGGGAGGGACAGTTCTTCTCTGGGGCCAACGTCCTGACTTTC
. | TRBJ1-4 | . | TRBV6-5 | CATGYGAANEKLFF | TGTGCCACCGGATACGGGGCTGCTAATGAAAAACTGTTTTTT
. | TRBJ2-2 | TRBD1 | TRBV11-3 | CASSGRGGMAGELFF | TGTGCCAGCAGCGGACGAGGGGGCATGGCCGGGGAGCTGTTTTTT
. | TRBJ2-7 | TRBD1 | TRBV5-1 | CASSLASTGVEQYF | TGCGCCAGCAGCTTGGCCTCCACAGGGGTCGAGCAGTACTTC
few | TRBJ2-7 | . | TRBV27 | CASSLARVHEQYF | TGTGCCAGCAGTTTAGCCCGGGTCCACGAGCAGTACTTC
. | TRBJ1-6 | . | TRBV7-5 | CVRSYRGGVDSPLHF | TGTGTCAGAAGCTACCGTGGGGGGGTAGATTCACCCCTCCACTTT
once | TRBJ2-1 | TRBD2 | TRBV19 | CASSPGLAGTSSYNEQFF | TGTGCCAGTAGTCCGGGACTAGCGGGGACAAGCTCCTACAATGAGCAGTTCTTC
. | TRBJ1-4 | . | TRBV13 | CASSLGGGRELFF | TGTGCCAGCAGCTTGGGCGGCGGGCGGGAACTGTTTTTT
. | TRBJ1-1 | . | TRBV21-1 | CASRIGQVNTEAFF | TGTGCCAGCAGAATCGGTCAGGTGAACACTGAAGCTTTCTTT
. | TRBJ2-1 | TRBD2 | TRBV10-1 | CASSESASGGPSYNEQFF | TGCGCCAGCAGTGAGTCGGCCAGCGGGGGTCCCTCCTACAATGAGCAGTTCTTC
. | TRBJ1-6 | TRBD1 | TRBV5-1 | CASSSTQGMRNSPLHF | TGCGCCAGCAGCTCTACACAGGGGATGAGGAATTCACCCCTCCACTTT
. | TRBJ2-1 | . | TRBV11-2 | CASSLGWYEQFF | TGTGCCAGCAGCTTAGGATGGTATGAGCAGTTCTTC
. | TRBJ1-1 | . | TRBV4-1 | CASSSIGATEAFF | TGCGCCAGCAGCTCGATAGGGGCCACTGAAGCTTTCTTT
. | TRBJ2-7 | . | TRBV5-1 | CASSSETGTLEQYF | TGCGCCAGCAGCTCGGAAACCGGGACACTCGAGCAGTACTTC
. | TRBJ2-7 | TRBD1 | TRBV27 | CASSLYQGATYEQYF | TGTGCCAGCAGTTTATATCAGGGGGCGACCTACGAGCAGTACTTC
. | TRBJ2-7 | . | TRBV4-1 | CASSQEYRGNYEQYF | TGCGCCAGCAGCCAAGAATACCGGGGCAATTACGAGCAGTACTTC
. | TRBJ2-2 | . | TRBV6-4 | CASSEGEDTGELFF | TGTGCCAGCAGTGAAGGGGAGGACACCGGGGAGCTGTTTTTT